This TCR beta chain was captured by sequencing in a study of cytotoxic CD8 clonotypes in ibrutinib-treated CLL. Study conclusions and caveats: While tracking circulating CD8+ T-cell counts, baseline clonality exceeded that of age-matched healthy donors.

As regards this clone: Its cognate antigen is unknown.

Generated by immunoSEQ multiplex PCR, the TCRdb table keeps only in-frame clones and is missing some. The sample carries roughly 220,000 clones, 79% recorded once. The sequence derives from a human donor with chronic lymphocytic leukemia. Sequenced here: PBMCs, sampled after 12 months of ibrutinib treatment.

CDR3 nucleotide sequence: TGTGCCAGCACCAGGGGTAGCTCTGGGGCCAACGTCCTGACTTTC. This codes for CASTRGSSGANVLTF. V gene TRBV7-9 combines with J gene TRBJ2-6; the D gene is possibly TRBD1 (6 bases). This CDR3 comprises 15 residues. Trimming stripped 7 bases from V and 0 bases from J, with 10 bases between. Germline CDR1 reads SEHNR; CDR2 reads FQNEAQ (reference sequence).